Listed below are T cell receptor beta chains from one sample, sequenced in a study of cytomegalovirus exposure and HLA in healthy donors. The data were produced by immunoSEQ multiplex PCR, yet TCRdb's version contains in-frame clones alone and is incomplete. The sample consists of about 150,000 clones, about 85% of them appearing once. The specimen was PBMCs. Receptors originate from a man aged 30 to 45 in good health and CMV-seropositive. CDR3s include the opening cysteine and the closing phenylalanine or tryptophan. D genes are given only for firm matches.

j_call d_call v_call cdr3_aa cdr3_nt
TRBJ2-1 TRBD2 TRBV18 CASSRFGLAGVNEQFF TGTGCCAGCTCGCGCTTCGGGCTAGCGGGAGTCAATGAGCAGTTCTTC
TRBJ2-5 TRBD1 TRBV6-5 CASSTKDRGQETQYF TGTGCCAGCAGTACCAAGGACAGGGGGCAAGAGACCCAGTACTTC
TRBJ2-1 - TRBV11-3 CASSLDGRVYNEQFF TGTGCCAGCAGCTTAGACGGTCGGGTCTACAATGAGCAGTTCTTC
TRBJ2-3 TRBD2 TRBV2 CASRNRDYPTDTQYF TGTGCCAGCAGGAACCGGGACTACCCCACAGATACGCAGTATTTT
TRBJ2-7 - TRBV7-9 CSSSQDNYEQYF TGTTCCAGCAGTCAGGACAACTACGAGCAGTACTTC
TRBJ2-7 TRBD2 TRBV27 CASSGTSGRAYEQYF TGTGCCAGCTCTGGGACTAGCGGGAGGGCGTACGAGCAGTACTTC
TRBJ2-1 TRBD1 TRBV7-2 CASTLEGASSYNEQFF TGTGCCAGCACCCTTGAGGGGGCCTCCTCCTACAATGAGCAGTTCTTC
TRBJ1-1 - TRBV29-1 CSVFGLSEAFF TGCAGCGTCTTCGGACTCTCCGAAGCTTTCTTT
TRBJ1-5 - TRBV19 CASSIPGRDQLQHF TGTGCCAGTAGTATCCCAGGGCGGGATCAGCTCCAGCATTTT
TRBJ1-1 TRBD1 TRBV7-9 CASSGGQEWEAFF TGTGCCAGCAGCGGGGGACAGGAGTGGGAAGCTTTCTTT
TRBJ2-7 - TRBV14 CASSQEGGRYEQYF TGTGCCAGCAGCCAAGAAGGGGGTAGATACGAGCAGTACTTC
TRBJ2-1 - TRBV7-9 CASSPRWTQGKGINEQFF TGTGCCAGCAGCCCCCGTTGGACCCAGGGGAAGGGGATTAATGAGCAGTTCTTC
TRBJ1-2 - TRBV19 CAISRGQNYGYTF TGTGCCATCTCCCGCGGGCAGAACTATGGCTACACCTTC
TRBJ1-1 TRBD1 TRBV5-4 CASSLYRGPNTEAFF TGTGCCAGCAGCCTGTACAGGGGCCCGAACACTGAAGCTTTCTTT
TRBJ1-5 TRBD1 TRBV27 CASSLGTDNQPQHF TGTGCCAGCAGTTTAGGGACAGACAATCAGCCCCAGCATTTT